This T cell receptor (beta chain) is drawn from a study of blood T cell repertoires in COVID-19. Study summary: The United States, Italy and Spain supplied acute and convalescent COVID-19 samples. PBMCs, B-cell-depleted T cells, or T cells were the source of the cDNA or gDNA that made up the material.

Deletions cut 3 bases from V and 9 bases from J, with 6 bases between. The CDR3 totals 11 residues. Germline V gives CDR1 SNHLY, CDR2 FYNNEI. Produced via immunoSEQ multiplex PCR; TCRdb's table is partial and in-frame only. The sample has under 140,000 clones, over 65% seen once. This clone was seen only a few times. The source material was peripheral blood. The rearrangement joins TRBV2 to TRBJ2-1, with unresolved D. This sequence originates from an elderly woman with acute or convalescent COVID-19. The CDR3 sequence is CASSEQVEQFF. The CDR3 nucleotides are TGTGCCAGCAGTGAGCAGGTTGAGCAGTTCTTC.